This T cell receptor beta chain is drawn from a study of T cell repertoires in cytomegalovirus infection. Study-wide context: Signatures in public TCR beta sequences pointed to both CMV infection and matching HLA type.

V shed 3 bases, J shed 3 bases, and the junction held 7 bases outside the gene matches. The CDR3 runs 15 residues. The germline gives CDR1 KGHDR, CDR2 SFDVKD. TCRdb re-derived calls from the reads in MiXCR, one entry per CDR3 protein. This sample has more than 650,000 distinct CDR3 sequences; 35% to 40% occur once, and the top ten carry around 2.8%. The J gene is TRBJ2-7, the V gene TRBV24-1; 7 positions match TRBD1. Material for sequencing was PBMCs. The receptor was derived from a human donor in good health (CMV status not recorded). Some clones in this sample may be carry-over from other donors' samples. The CDR3 is CATSDPHRGHYEQYF. The CDR3, as DNA: TGTGCCACCAGTGATCCACACAGGGGACACTACGAGCAGTACTTC.